These 32 T cell receptor beta chains were sequenced from one sample in a study of early T cells in non-severe SARS-CoV-2 infection. TCRdb analysed the 5' RACE reads with MiXCR anew, one entry per CDR3 protein. This sample yields over 50,000 distinct CDR3 sequences, of which roughly 12% are seen a single time; approximately 2.8% belongs to the top ten. What was sequenced was whole blood. These receptor sequences come from an adult who was a healthcare worker with PCR-confirmed SARS-CoV-2 infection or an uninfected control (not recorded which).

The chain employs TRBV11-3 and TRBJ2-1; D ambiguous. This CDR3 region has 14 residues. Between the trimmed V and J ends, which lost 5 bases and 7 bases, there was a span of 15 bases. Germline CDR1 SGHNT, CDR2 YENEEA. The CDR3 DNA reads TGTGCCAGCAGCCCAGGCGTAGTACAGAATGAGCAGTTCTTC. Its protein product is CASSPGVVQNEQFF.

This clonotype appeared a few times. The chain has TRBV24-1 and TRBJ2-1; D remains ambiguous. V shed 3 bases and J shed 4 bases, with 12 bases lying between them. This CDR3 is 15 amino acids long. Per germline, CDR1 KGHDR and CDR2 SFDVKD. The CDR3 region is CATSDRVTPYNEQFF. CDR3 bases: TGTGCCACCAGTGATCGGGTTACCCCATACAATGAGCAGTTCTTC.

This clonotype was detected ten times or more. The chain is built from TRBV14 and TRBJ2-6; D is undetermined. Trimming stripped 0 bases from V and 1 base from J, with 10 bases between. Germline values: CDR1 SGHDN, CDR2 FVKESK. This CDR3 contains 17 residues. CDR3 region: CASSQDGRKSGANVLTF. In DNA form, the CDR3 reads TGTGCCAGCAGCCAAGACGGGCGGAAATCTGGGGCCAACGTCCTGACTTTC.

This clonotype was recorded a few times. The CDR3 region has the DNA TGTGCCAGCAGCCTTTACAGGGAATCTGGAAACACCATATATTTT. Protein sequence: CASSLYRESGNTIYF. The chain combines TRBV6-6 with TRBJ1-3; D is possibly TRBD1 (6 bases). This CDR3 is built from 15 residues. V was trimmed by 6 bases and J by 1 base, leaving 13 bases between them. Germline CDR1 and CDR2: MNHNY and SVGAGI (reference sequence).

V gene TRBV10-3 combines with J gene TRBJ1-2, with D tentatively TRBD1 (5 bases). Looked up from germline, CDR1 is ENHRY and CDR2 is SYGVKD. V was pared by 10 bases and J by 4 bases, with 16 bases between. The CDR3 contains 13 residues. The CDR3 sequence is CASRDFQLYGYTF. Written as DNA, the CDR3 is TGTGCCAGCCGGGACTTCCAACTCTATGGCTACACCTTC.

In this sample, this clonotype turned up a few times. This chain connects TRBV20-1 to TRBJ2-1; the D gene is possibly TRBD2 (6 bases). This CDR3 is built from 16 residues. Trimming stripped 1 base from V and 5 bases from J, with 18 bases between. The V gene's germline CDR1 is DFQATT and CDR2 SNEGSKA (reference sequence). The chain's CDR3 is CSARASLASAHNEQFF. The DNA of the CDR3 is TGCAGTGCTAGAGCCTCTCTGGCTAGCGCCCACAATGAGCAGTTCTTC.

The CDR3 region has the DNA TGCAGCGTGAGGACAGGGCCGTACGAGCAGTACTTC. Its translation: CSVRTGPYEQYF. This sequence joins TRBV29-1 and TRBJ2-7; TRBD1 agrees at 8 bases. CDR1 and CDR2 from the germline V gene are SQVTM and ANQGSEA. V lost 6 bases to trimming and J lost 4 bases; unmatched junction nucleotides: 5. CDR3 size: 12 residues.

V is TRBV29-1 and J is TRBJ2-3; D might be TRBD1 (6 bases). The CDR3 covers 15 residues. V gave up 6 bases and J gave up 2 bases, with 18 bases separating them. Germline V gives CDR1 SQVTM, CDR2 ANQGSEA. DNA for the CDR3: TGCAGCGTAAGATTCTTACAGGGTAACACAGATACGCAGTATTTT. Its translation is CSVRFLQGNTDTQYF.

This clonotype was picked up many times. Written as DNA, the CDR3 is TGTGCCAGTGCCCGGGACAGGGGATCCGGGGCCAACGTCCTGACTTTC. Protein: CASARDRGSGANVLTF. The chain links TRBV2 to TRBJ2-6; 10 positions match TRBD1. CDR3 length equals 16 residues. CDR1 and CDR2 from the germline V gene are SNHLY and FYNNEI. V was pared by 9 bases and J by 4 bases, with 9 bases of the junction left unmatched. Drawing the rest from reference TRBV2 and TRBJ2-6, the complete variable domain is EPEVTQTPSHQVTQMGQEVILRCVPISNHLYFYWYRQILGQKVEFLVSFYNNEISEKSEIFDDQFSVERPDGSNFTLKIRSTKLEDSAMYFCASARDRGSGANVLTFGAGSRLTVL.

This clonotype was picked up many times. The CDR3 is CASSQDQVWQQETQYF. In DNA form, the CDR3 reads TGTGCCAGCAGCCAAGATCAGGTTTGGCAGCAAGAGACCCAGTACTTC. The rearrangement joins TRBV14 to TRBJ2-5; D ambiguous. The CDR3 covers 16 residues. V was clipped by 0 bases and J by 2 bases, with 13 bases between them. CDR1 and CDR2 from the germline V gene are SGHDN and FVKESK.

This clonotype has a count of ten or more. V gene TRBV20-1 combines with J gene TRBJ1-5; D is perhaps TRBD1 (5 bases). This CDR3 contains 15 residues. In germline, CDR1 is DFQATT, CDR2 SNEGSKA (reference sequence). V lost 6 bases, J lost 1 base, and 16 bases lay in between. In nucleotides, the CDR3 is TGCAGTGCCCCCTCCCGGGACCGCAGCAATCAGCCCCAGCATTTT. The encoded protein is CSAPSRDRSNQPQHF.

This clonotype was seen ten or more times. J is TRBJ1-1 and V is TRBV28; D uncertain. Trimming cost V 3 bases and J 2 bases, with 10 bases left between them. Germline-derived CDR1 and CDR2 are MDHEN and SYDVKM. The CDR3 spans 14 residues. CDR3 DNA: TGTGCCAGCAGTTTTCGTCCGGCCAACACTGAAGCTTTCTTT. Its protein product is CASSFRPANTEAFF.

Comment on this clonotype: This clone may be a read error of a much larger clone one base away. V is TRBV5-6 and J is TRBJ2-7; D not certain. CDR3 length: 16 residues. The germline V gene has CDR1 SGHDT and CDR2 YYEEEE. V dropped 1 base and J dropped 5 bases, with 19 bases sitting between them. This CDR3 reads CASSLRQSTYQNEQYF. The CDR3 bases are TGTGCCAGCAGCTTGCGGCAGAGCACTTATCAAAACGAGCAGTACTTC.

This chain connects TRBV7-6 to TRBJ2-7; 10 positions agree with TRBD1. Trimming cost V 2 bases and J 5 bases; bases outside gene matches: 9. The germline V gene encodes CDR1 SGHVS and CDR2 FNYEAQ. The CDR3 extends over 16 amino acids. The CDR3 loop is CASSLLTGTGVHEQYF. For the CDR3, the DNA is TGTGCCAGCAGCTTACTCACCGGGACAGGGGTTCACGAGCAGTACTTC.

This chain links TRBV28 with TRBJ1-1; D might be TRBD1 (6 bases). Trimming stripped 8 bases from V and 0 bases from J, with 10 bases between. Germline V lookup: CDR1 MDHEN, CDR2 SYDVKM. The CDR3 loop spans 13 amino acids. The CDR3 coding sequence is TGTGCCAGCCGAGGACAGATGAACACTGAAGCTTTCTTT. Its translation: CASRGQMNTEAFF.

This clonotype was seen only a few times. V is TRBV7-8 and J is TRBJ1-2, with D uncertain. CDR3 length: 13 residues. CDR1 and CDR2 from the germline V gene are SGHVS and FQNEAQ. V lost 5 bases and J lost 3, with 10 bases in between. CDR3 amino acids: CASSAPGHYGYTF. CDR3 bases: TGTGCCAGCAGCGCCCCAGGCCACTATGGCTACACCTTC.

The rearrangement links TRBV20-1 to TRBJ2-1; 11 bases fit TRBD2. CDR1 is DFQATT, CDR2 SNEGSKA, per germline (reference sequence). This CDR3 is 13 amino acids long. DNA of the CDR3: TGCAGGGCGACTAGCGGGAACAAAAATGAGCAGTTCTTC. Residues: CRATSGNKNEQFF.

This clonotype was recorded at least ten times. The rearrangement joins TRBV11-2 to TRBJ2-5; D unresolved. Between the trimmed V and J ends, which lost 5 bases and 2 bases, there was a span of 15 bases. Germline-derived CDR1 and CDR2 are SGHAT and FQNNGV. The CDR3 runs to 15 residues. The CDR3 here is CASSPSSVFQETQYF. The DNA for the CDR3 is TGTGCCAGCAGCCCCTCCTCCGTATTTCAAGAGACCCAGTACTTC. Full variable domain (rest looked up from reference TRBV11-2 and TRBJ2-5): EAGVAQSPRYKIIEKRQSVAFWCNPISGHATLYWYQQILGQGPKLLIQFQNNGVVDDSQLPKDRFSAERLKGVDSTLKIQPAKLEDSAVYLCASSPSSVFQETQYFGPGTRLLVL.

The table lists this clonotype with many counts. The chain links TRBV7-6 to TRBJ2-3, with a weak D call TRBD2 (5 bases). The CDR3 has 13 amino acids. With 0 bases removed from V and 6 bases from J, the gap between germline ends came to 7 bases. Germline CDR1 reads SGHVS; CDR2 reads FNYEAQ. The DNA of the CDR3 is TGTGCCAGCAGCTTAGCGCCGGGGGATACGCAGTATTTT. It is translated as CASSLAPGDTQYF.

On this clonotype: A much larger clone sits a single nucleotide away, making a read error possible. The rearrangement joins TRBV19 to TRBJ1-2; TRBD1 might be the D (5 bases). The ends were cut back, 7 bases at V and 5 bases at J, with 17 bases in the middle. Germline loops: CDR1 LNHDA, CDR2 SQIVND (reference sequence). The CDR3 covers 14 residues. The CDR3: CASTLDGTVYGYTF. CDR3 bases: TGTGCCAGTACCTTAGACGGGACCGTTTATGGCTACACCTTC.

This clonotype was recorded a few times. This rearrangement joins TRBV28 to TRBJ1-5; D perhaps matches TRBD1 (5 bases). The V and J ends lost 4 bases and 0 bases respectively, with 10 bases between them. The CDR3 consists of 15 residues. Germline values: CDR1 MDHEN, CDR2 SYDVKM. The CDR3, as DNA: TGTGCCAGCAGTTCCAGCAGGGTTAGCAATCAGCCCCAGCATTTT. Translation: CASSSSRVSNQPQHF.

A few counts support this clonotype. J is TRBJ1-5 and V is TRBV6-5, with TRBD1 as a possible D gene (6 bases). The germline V gene has CDR1 MNHEY and CDR2 SVGAGI. Trimming removed 0 bases at V and 9 bases at J, with 12 bases between. This CDR3 has 14 amino acids. This chain's CDR3 is CASSYSTGDRPQHF. In DNA form, the CDR3 reads TGTGCCAGCAGTTACTCGACAGGAGACCGGCCCCAGCATTTT.

This clonotype was counted ten times or more. The genes are TRBV6-1 and TRBJ1-2; 7 nucleotides agree with TRBD1. The J segment lost 8 bases and the V segment lost 8 bases, leaving 14 bases of the junction unmatched. Per germline, CDR1 MNHNS and CDR2 SASEGT. CDR3 length: 14 amino acids. The CDR3 coding sequence is TGTGCCAGCGTCCAGGGGGGAGCCCTGAGGGGCTACACCTTC. The encoded protein is CASVQGGALRGYTF.

This clonotype was recorded a few times. This CDR3 reads CATYGAANYGYTF. The CDR3 bases are TGTGCCACCTACGGGGCAGCTAACTATGGCTACACCTTC. The rearrangement uses TRBV6-5 and TRBJ1-2; tentatively, D is TRBD1 (5 bases). The CDR3 is made up of 13 amino acids. Germline V gene lookup returns CDR1 MNHEY and CDR2 SVGAGI. V lost 10 bases and J lost 0, with 12 bases in between.

The table lists this clonotype with a few counts. The rearrangement joins TRBV20-1 to TRBJ1-6; TRBD1 agrees at 9 bases. CDR1 is DFQATT and CDR2 is SNEGSKA in the germline V gene (reference sequence). J lost 16 bases, V lost 4 bases, and 14 bases had no gene match. CDR3 size: 14 residues. CDR3 amino acids: CSAKGTGRRDELHF. CDR3 bases: TGCAGTGCTAAGGGGACAGGGCGCCGAGATGAGCTCCACTTT.

This clonotype was recorded at least ten times. The V and J genes are TRBV18 and TRBJ1-3; 8 positions match TRBD1. The CDR3 has 17 amino acids. The V gene's germline CDR1 is KGHSH and CDR2 LQKENI. V was clipped by 2 bases and J by 0 bases; unmatched bases: 6. CDR3 sequence (DNA): TGTGCCAGCTCACCAATGCAGGGGGCTGTCTCTGGAAACACCATATATTTT. It encodes CASSPMQGAVSGNTIYF.

The chain uses TRBV12-3 or TRBV12-4 and TRBJ1-3, with D unresolved. The V and J ends lost 3 bases and 7 bases respectively, with 4 bases between them. The CDR3 is 11 residues long. The CDR3 sequence is CASSFSNTIYF. CDR3 DNA: TGTGCCAGCAGTTTCTCCAACACCATATATTTT.

This clonotype was counted many times. This chain uses TRBV11-3 with TRBJ2-1; unclear D gene. V was pared by 1 base and J by 9 bases, with 7 bases between. The CDR3 runs to 12 residues. Germline V gene sequence: CDR1 SGHNT, CDR2 YENEEA. CDR3 sequence (DNA): TGTGCCAGCAGCTTAGTGTCCACTGAGCAGTTCTTC. Translation gives CASSLVSTEQFF. The whole variable domain, filled in from reference TRBV11-3 and TRBJ2-1, reads EAGVVQSPRYKIIEKKQPVAFWCNPISGHNTLYWYLQNLGQGPELLIRYENEEAVDDSQLPKDRFSAERLKGVDSTLKIQPAELGDSAVYLCASSLVSTEQFFGPGTRLTVL.

The rearrangement links TRBV7-9 to TRBJ2-7, with 9 positions matching TRBD1. CDR1 is SEHNR, CDR2 FQNEAQ, per germline (reference sequence). This CDR3 spans 15 amino acids. Losses at the gene ends were 4 bases for V and 3 bases for J; bases not matched to a gene: 7. CDR3 residues: CASSSPGQGLYEQYF. For the CDR3, the DNA is TGTGCCAGCAGCTCCCCGGGACAGGGACTCTACGAGCAGTACTTC.

The chain combines TRBV9 with TRBJ2-7, with 8 nucleotides matching TRBD1. V shed 4 bases, J shed 7 bases, and the junction held 13 bases outside the gene matches. There are 15 residues in the CDR3. The germline V gene has CDR1 SGDLS and CDR2 YYNGEE. CDR3 DNA sequence: TGTGCCAGCAGCCCAGCCCAGGGGGCGCCAGGGGAGCAGTACTTC. It specifies CASSPAQGAPGEQYF.

This clonotype was seen repeatedly, ten times or more. The rearrangement joins TRBV7-8 to TRBJ1-1; 10 bases map to TRBD1. The CDR3 length is 19 residues. J was trimmed by 1 base and V by 0 bases; bases with no gene match: 11. The germline gives CDR1 SGHVS, CDR2 FQNEAQ. This chain's CDR3 is CASSLAQTGGDGPNTEAFF. CDR3 in DNA: TGTGCCAGCAGCTTAGCTCAGACAGGGGGCGATGGCCCGAACACTGAAGCTTTCTTT.

The chain recombines TRBV6-5 with TRBJ2-7, with a possible D match to TRBD2 (6 bases). Germline V gene data show CDR1 as MNHEY and CDR2 as SVGAGI. The CDR3 runs 13 residues. Trimming stripped 9 bases from V and 6 bases from J, with 18 bases between. The CDR3 sequence: CASQSGGPGEQYF. The CDR3 DNA sequence: TGTGCCAGTCAGTCTGGAGGGCCAGGCGAGCAGTACTTC.